This TCR beta chain was sequenced for a study of cytomegalovirus exposure and HLA in healthy donors. Across the study: The early release's HLA-typed donors yielded tens of millions of unique TCRs.

Use of 60 Vbeta and 13 Jbeta primers characterized the PCR. Libraries were prepared by immunoSEQ multiplex PCR; TCRdb keeps only in-frame clonotypes and omits some of them. This table holds about 130,000 clones, around 76% found once. CDR1 and CDR2 from the germline V gene are SGHTA and FQGNSA. The CDR3 is 16 residues long. With 1 base removed from V and 5 bases from J, the gap between germline ends came to 17 bases. This receptor was identified in a male donor in good health and CMV-seronegative. V is TRBV7-2 and J is TRBJ2-5; D may be TRBD1 (6 bases). Material: PBMCs. CDR3 bases: TGTGCCAGCAGCTTAGTGGCCTTCAGGGGCGATGAGACCCAGTACTTC. Protein product: CASSLVAFRGDETQYF. Full variable domain (remainder filled in from reference TRBV7-2 and TRBJ2-5): GAGVSQSPSNKVTEKGKDVELRCDPISGHTALYWYRQSLGQGLEFLIYFQGNSAPDKSGLPSDRFSAERTGGSVSTLTIQRTQQEDSAVYLCASSLVAFRGDETQYFGPGTRLLVL.